This T cell receptor (beta chain) was sequenced for a study of identical twins. TCRdb re-derived calls from the 5' RACE reads in MiXCR, one entry per CDR3 protein. The sample shows 200,000 to 250,000 distinct CDR3 sequences, more than 9% of them seen only once. V lost 0 bases and J lost 2, with 26 bases in between. The germline gives CDR1 SGHTA, CDR2 FQGNSA. The CDR3 extends over 21 amino acids. This clonotype was picked up many times. The V gene is TRBV7-2, the J gene TRBJ2-1; weak D call: TRBD2 (6 bases). The receptor comes from a man aged 45-65 years in good health. Sequencing was carried out using memory T cells sorted from blood. CDR3 in amino acids: CASSLAHSAGPTPRPYNEQFF. The CDR3 bases are TGTGCCAGCAGCTTAGCGCATTCAGCGGGCCCTACCCCGAGGCCCTACAATGAGCAGTTCTTC. Full variable domain (missing parts from reference TRBV7-2 and TRBJ2-1): GAGVSQSPSNKVTEKGKDVELRCDPISGHTALYWYRQSLGQGLEFLIYFQGNSAPDKSGLPSDRFSAERTGGSVSTLTIQRTQQEDSAVYLCASSLAHSAGPTPRPYNEQFFGPGTRLTVL.